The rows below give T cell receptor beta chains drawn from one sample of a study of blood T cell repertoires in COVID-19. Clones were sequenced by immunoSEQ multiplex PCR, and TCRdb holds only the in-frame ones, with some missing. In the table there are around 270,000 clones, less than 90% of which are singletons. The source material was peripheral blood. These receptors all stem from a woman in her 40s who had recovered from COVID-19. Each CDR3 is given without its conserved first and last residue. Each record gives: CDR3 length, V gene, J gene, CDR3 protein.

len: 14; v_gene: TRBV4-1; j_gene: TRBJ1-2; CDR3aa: ASSQGRTVRNYGYT
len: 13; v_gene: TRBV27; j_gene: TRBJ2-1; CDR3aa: ASRWSGGAGNEQF
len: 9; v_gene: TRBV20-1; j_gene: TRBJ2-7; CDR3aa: SARERTPIT
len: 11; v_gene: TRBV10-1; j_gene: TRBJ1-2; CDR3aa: ASSYTDGDGYT
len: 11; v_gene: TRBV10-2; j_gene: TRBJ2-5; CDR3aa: ASSDGNQETQY
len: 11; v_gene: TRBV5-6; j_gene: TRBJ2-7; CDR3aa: ASSRQGSYEQY
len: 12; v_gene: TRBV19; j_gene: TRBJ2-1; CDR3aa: ASRLAGGYNEQF
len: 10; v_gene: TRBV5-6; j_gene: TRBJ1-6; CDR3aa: ASSPRDSPLH
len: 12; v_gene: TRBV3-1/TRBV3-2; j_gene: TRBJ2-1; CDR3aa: ASQTGTGTITQF
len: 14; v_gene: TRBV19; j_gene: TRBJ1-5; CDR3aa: ASSALGQGLNQPQH
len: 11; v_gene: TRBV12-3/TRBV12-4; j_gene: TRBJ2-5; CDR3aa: ASKPGLEETQY
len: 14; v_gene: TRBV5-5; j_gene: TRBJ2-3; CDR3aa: ASSSRAGGSTDTQY